This T cell receptor beta chain was obtained from a study of T cells in Graves' hyperthyroidism and ophthalmopathy. The CDR3 runs 14 residues. Looked up from germline, CDR1 is SGHRS and CDR2 is YFSETQ. Researchers defined stable Graves' hyperthyroidism as no ophthalmopathy progression within 18 months. PBMCs were collected from an approximately 9.5 ml volume of fresh peripheral blood. Researchers took RNA transcripts and amplified the TCR beta CDR3 regions from them. HTBI primers were employed in a first-round RT-PCR of the TCR CDR3. Via MiXCR, TCRdb re-called the multiplex PCR reads, giving one row per CDR3 protein. Of more than 300,000 distinct CDR3 sequences in the sample, around 14% were seen once. A remark on this clonotype: An end of the junction does not agree with germline; a read error may underlie this.

This sequence joins TRBV5-1 and TRBJ2-7; D is uncertain. The sample consisted of blood. This sequence was found in a woman between 18 and 29 years old with Graves' hyperthyroidism. This CDR3 reads CASNLSSLGDEQYF. CDR3 bases: TGCGCCAGCAACTTGAGTTCCCTTGGGGATGAGCAGTACTTC. Full variable domain (remainder filled in from reference TRBV5-1 and TRBJ2-7): KAGVTQTPRYLIKTRGQQVTLSCSPISGHRSVSWYQQTPGQGLQFLFEYFSETQRNKGNFPGRFSGRQFSNSRSEMNVSTLELGDSALYLCASNLSSLGDEQYFGPGTRLTVT.